This T cell receptor (beta chain) appears in the sequencing data of a study of T cells in Graves' hyperthyroidism and ophthalmopathy. General study results and limits: Ophthalmopathy cases were set apart from stable hyperthyroidism by a 13 V-J model. Researchers found most expanded thyroid clonotypes above 0.001 in blood as well.

With 5 bases removed from V and 0 bases from J, the gap between germline ends came to 11 bases. This CDR3 region has 15 residues. The germline V gene has CDR1 SEHNR and CDR2 FQNEAQ (reference sequence). Graves' hyperthyroidism was deemed stable given no ophthalmopathy progression within 18 months. Exclusion criteria comprised uncontrolled infection, other autoimmune disease, pregnancy or lactation. This clonotype was picked up many times. Its antigen is still unknown. Amplification of TCR beta CDR3 regions used RNA as the template. Researchers ran a first-round RT-PCR on the TCR CDR3 using the HTBI primer set. One entry per CDR3 protein results from TCRdb running MiXCR on the multiplex PCR reads. Here the sample spans fewer than 550,000 distinct CDR3 sequences, 15% to 17% being singletons.

The V call is TRBV7-9, the J call TRBJ1-3; a weak D match, TRBD1 (6 bases). The sequenced material came from blood. The TCR sequence derives from a woman aged 18-30 years with Graves' hyperthyroidism. The CDR3 is CASSLRTASGNTIYF. The CDR3 DNA sequence: TGTGCCAGCAGCCTAAGGACAGCCTCTGGAAACACCATATATTTT.